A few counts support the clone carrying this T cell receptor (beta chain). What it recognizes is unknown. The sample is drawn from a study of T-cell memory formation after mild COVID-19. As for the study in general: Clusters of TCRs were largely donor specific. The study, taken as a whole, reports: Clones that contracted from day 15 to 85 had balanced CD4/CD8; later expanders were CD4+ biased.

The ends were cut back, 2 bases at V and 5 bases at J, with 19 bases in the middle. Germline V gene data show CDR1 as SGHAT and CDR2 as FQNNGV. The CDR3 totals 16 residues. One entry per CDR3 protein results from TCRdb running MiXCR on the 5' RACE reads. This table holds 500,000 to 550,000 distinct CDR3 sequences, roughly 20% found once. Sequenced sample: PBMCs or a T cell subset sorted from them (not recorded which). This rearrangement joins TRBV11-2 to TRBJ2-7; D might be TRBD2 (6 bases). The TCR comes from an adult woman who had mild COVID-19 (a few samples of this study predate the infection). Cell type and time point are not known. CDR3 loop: CASSLSVGLFWNEQYF. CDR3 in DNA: TGTGCCAGCAGCTTAAGCGTGGGACTGTTCTGGAACGAGCAGTACTTC.